This TCR beta chain is from a study of blood T cell repertoires in COVID-19. Whole-study context: The United States, Italy and Spain provided the acute and convalescent COVID-19 samples. T cells, B-cell-depleted T cells, or PBMCs supplied cDNA or gDNA.

Seattle enrolled patients during active infection and tracked them longitudinally. The CDR3 spans 17 residues. Per germline, CDR1 LNHDA and CDR2 SQIVND (reference sequence). V lost 3 bases to trimming and J lost 4 bases; unmatched junction nucleotides: 2. Study processing details: Estimated nucleated cell counts came from reference gene primer amplification. Measured with immunoSEQ multiplex PCR; TCRdb has only the in-frame clones, and not every one. Clone size and the V and J calls come from that table; the DNA yielded D and trimming. Altogether 150,000 to 200,000 clones are present, about 81% being singletons, with the ten largest covering approximately 7.8%.

V and J are TRBV19 and TRBJ2-2, with 16 bases matching TRBD2. The sequenced sample was peripheral blood. This clonotype was obtained from an older woman with COVID-19, enrolled during active disease. CDR3 coding DNA: TGTGCCAGTAGTATCGGGACTAGCGGGGGGGGCACCGGGGAGCTGTTTTTT. Residues: CASSIGTSGGGTGELFF.